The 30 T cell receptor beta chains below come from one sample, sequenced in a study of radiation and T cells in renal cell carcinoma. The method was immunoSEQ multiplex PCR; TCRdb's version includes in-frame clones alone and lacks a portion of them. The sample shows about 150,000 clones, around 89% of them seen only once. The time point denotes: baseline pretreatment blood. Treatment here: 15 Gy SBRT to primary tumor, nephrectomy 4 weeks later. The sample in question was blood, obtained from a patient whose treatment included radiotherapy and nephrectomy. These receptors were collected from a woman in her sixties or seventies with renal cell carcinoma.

The CDR3 bases are TGTGCCAGCAGCACCCGGACAGGGACGAACACTGAAGCTTTCTTT. This codes for CASSTRTGTNTEAFF. The V call is TRBV7-2, the J call TRBJ1-1; 8 bases map to TRBD1. Germline CDR1 reads SGHTA; CDR2 reads FQGNSA. There are 15 residues in the CDR3. The V gene end was trimmed by 5 bases and the J gene end by 1 base; junction bases not matched to a gene: 6.

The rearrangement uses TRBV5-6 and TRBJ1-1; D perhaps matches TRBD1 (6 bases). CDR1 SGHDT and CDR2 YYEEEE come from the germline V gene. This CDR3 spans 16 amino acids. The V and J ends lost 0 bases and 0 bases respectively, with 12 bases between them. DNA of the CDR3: TGTGCCAGCAGCTTGGATGTCGGACAGTTGAACACTGAAGCTTTCTTT. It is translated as CASSLDVGQLNTEAFF. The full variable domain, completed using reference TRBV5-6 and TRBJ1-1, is DAGVTQSPTHLIKTRGQQVTLRCSPKSGHDTVSWYQQALGQGPQFIFQYYEEEERQRGNFPDRFSGHQFPNYSSELNVNALLLGDSALYLCASSLDVGQLNTEAFFGQGTRLTVV.

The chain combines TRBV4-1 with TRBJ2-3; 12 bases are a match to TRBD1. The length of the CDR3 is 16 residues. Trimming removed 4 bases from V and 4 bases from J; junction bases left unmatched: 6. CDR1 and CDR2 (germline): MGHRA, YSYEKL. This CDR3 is CASSLQGTGGSDTQYF. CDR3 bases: TGCGCCAGCAGCCTTCAAGGGACAGGGGGCTCAGATACGCAGTATTTT.

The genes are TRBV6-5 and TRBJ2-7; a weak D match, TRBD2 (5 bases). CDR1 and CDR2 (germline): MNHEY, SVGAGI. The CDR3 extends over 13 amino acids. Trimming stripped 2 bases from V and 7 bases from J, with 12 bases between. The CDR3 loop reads CASSYGERYEQYF. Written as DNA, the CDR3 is TGTGCCAGCAGTTACGGGGAGAGGTATGAGCAGTACTTC.

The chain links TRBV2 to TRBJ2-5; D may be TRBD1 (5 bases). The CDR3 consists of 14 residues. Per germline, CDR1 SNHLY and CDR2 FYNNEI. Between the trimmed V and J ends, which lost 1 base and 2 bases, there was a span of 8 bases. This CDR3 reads CASSEDRPQETQYF. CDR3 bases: TGTGCCAGCAGTGAAGACAGGCCTCAAGAGACCCAGTACTTC.

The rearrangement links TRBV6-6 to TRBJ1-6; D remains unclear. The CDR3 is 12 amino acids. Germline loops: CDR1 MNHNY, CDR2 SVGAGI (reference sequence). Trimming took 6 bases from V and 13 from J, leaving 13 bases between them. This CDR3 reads CASSLESTPLHF. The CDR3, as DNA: TGTGCCAGCAGCCTGGAAAGCACTCCCCTCCACTTT.

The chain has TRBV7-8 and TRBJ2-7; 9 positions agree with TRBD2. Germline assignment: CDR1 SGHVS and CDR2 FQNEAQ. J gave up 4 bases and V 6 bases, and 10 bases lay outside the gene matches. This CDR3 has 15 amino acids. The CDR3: CASRPGAAGGYEQYF. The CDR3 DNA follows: TGTGCCAGCAGGCCCGGTGCGGCGGGGGGGTACGAGCAGTACTTC.

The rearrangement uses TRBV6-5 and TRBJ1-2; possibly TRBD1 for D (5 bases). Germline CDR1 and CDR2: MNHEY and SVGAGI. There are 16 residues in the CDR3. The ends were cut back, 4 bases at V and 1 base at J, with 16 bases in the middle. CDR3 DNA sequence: TGTGCCAGCAGTTCCCCTAGGGACGGCATTAACTATGGCTACACCTTC. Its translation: CASSSPRDGINYGYTF.

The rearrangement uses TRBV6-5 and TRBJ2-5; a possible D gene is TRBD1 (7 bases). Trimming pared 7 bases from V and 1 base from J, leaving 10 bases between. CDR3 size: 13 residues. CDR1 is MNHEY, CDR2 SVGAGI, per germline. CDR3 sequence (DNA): TGTGCCAGCAATCAGGGGGGCCAAGAGACCCAGTACTTC. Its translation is CASNQGGQETQYF.

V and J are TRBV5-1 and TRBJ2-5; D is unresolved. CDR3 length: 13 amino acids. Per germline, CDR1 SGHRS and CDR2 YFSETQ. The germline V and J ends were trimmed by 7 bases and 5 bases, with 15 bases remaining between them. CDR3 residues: CASHETGVETQYF. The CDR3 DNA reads TGCGCCAGCCACGAAACTGGGGTCGAGACCCAGTACTTC.

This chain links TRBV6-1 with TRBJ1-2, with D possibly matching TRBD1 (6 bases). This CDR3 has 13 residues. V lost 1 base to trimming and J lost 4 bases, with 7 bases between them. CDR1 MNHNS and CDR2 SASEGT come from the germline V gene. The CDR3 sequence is CASSEDRVYGYTF. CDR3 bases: TGTGCCAGCAGTGAAGACAGGGTCTATGGCTACACCTTC.

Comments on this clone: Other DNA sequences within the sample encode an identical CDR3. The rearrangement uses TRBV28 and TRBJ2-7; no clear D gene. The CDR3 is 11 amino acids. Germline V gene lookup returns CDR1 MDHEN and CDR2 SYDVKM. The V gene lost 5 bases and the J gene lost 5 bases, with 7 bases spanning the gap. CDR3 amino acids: CASSPRNEQYF. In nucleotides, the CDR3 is TGTGCCAGCAGTCCCCGTAACGAGCAGTACTTC.

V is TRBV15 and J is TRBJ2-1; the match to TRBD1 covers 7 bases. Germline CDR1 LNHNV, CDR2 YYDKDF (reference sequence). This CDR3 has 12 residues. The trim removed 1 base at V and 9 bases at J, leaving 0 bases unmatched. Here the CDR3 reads CATSRAGGEQFF. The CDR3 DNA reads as TGTGCCACCAGCAGAGCAGGGGGTGAGCAGTTCTTC. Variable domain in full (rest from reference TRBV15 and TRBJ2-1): DAMVIQNPRYQVTQFGKPVTLSCSQTLNHNVMYWYQQKSSQAPKLLFHYYDKDFNNEADTPDNFQSRRPNTSFCFLDIRSPGLGDTAMYLCATSRAGGEQFFGPGTRLTVL.

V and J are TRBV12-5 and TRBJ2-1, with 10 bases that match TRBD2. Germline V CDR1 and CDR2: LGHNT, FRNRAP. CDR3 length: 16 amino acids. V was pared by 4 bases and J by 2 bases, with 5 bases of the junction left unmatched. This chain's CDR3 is CASGSPSGGAYNEQFF. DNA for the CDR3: TGTGCTAGTGGTTCCCCCAGCGGGGGGGCCTACAATGAGCAGTTCTTC.

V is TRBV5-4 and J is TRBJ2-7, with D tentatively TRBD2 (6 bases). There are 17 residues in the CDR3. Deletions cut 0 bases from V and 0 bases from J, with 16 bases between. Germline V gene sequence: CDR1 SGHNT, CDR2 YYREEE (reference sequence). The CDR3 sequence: CASSLGGRGTDSYEQYF. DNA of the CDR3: TGTGCCAGCAGCTTGGGGGGCCGGGGGACTGACTCCTACGAGCAGTACTTC.

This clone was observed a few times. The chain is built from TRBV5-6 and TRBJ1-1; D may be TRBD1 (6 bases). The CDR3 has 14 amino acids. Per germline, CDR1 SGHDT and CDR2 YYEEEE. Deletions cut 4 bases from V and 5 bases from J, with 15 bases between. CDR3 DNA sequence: TGTGCCAGCAGCCCACAGGGATTGAGAACTGAAGCTTTCTTT. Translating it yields CASSPQGLRTEAFF.

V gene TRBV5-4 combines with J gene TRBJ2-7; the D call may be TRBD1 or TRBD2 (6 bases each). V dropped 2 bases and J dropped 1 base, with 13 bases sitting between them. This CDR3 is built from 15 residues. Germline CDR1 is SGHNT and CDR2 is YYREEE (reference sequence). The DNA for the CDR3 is TGTGCCAGCAGCTTCTGGCAGGGGACTTCCTACGAGCAGTACTTC. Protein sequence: CASSFWQGTSYEQYF.

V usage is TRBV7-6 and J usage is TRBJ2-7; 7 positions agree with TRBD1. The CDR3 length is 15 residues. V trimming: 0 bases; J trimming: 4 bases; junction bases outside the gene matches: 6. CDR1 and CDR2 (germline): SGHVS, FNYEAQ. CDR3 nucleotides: TGTGCCAGCAGCTTAGCAGGACAGGTGGGGTACGAGCAGTACTTC. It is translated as CASSLAGQVGYEQYF.

The CDR3 sequence: CASSDSPGRSHLNEKLFF. In DNA, the CDR3 is TGTGCCAGCAGTGATTCCCCTGGACGGAGTCACCTAAATGAAAAACTGTTTTTT. This chain connects TRBV6-1 to TRBJ1-4; D unresolved. The CDR3 has 18 amino acids. The germline gives CDR1 MNHNS, CDR2 SASEGT. V was cut by 3 bases and J by 5 bases, with 22 bases left in between.

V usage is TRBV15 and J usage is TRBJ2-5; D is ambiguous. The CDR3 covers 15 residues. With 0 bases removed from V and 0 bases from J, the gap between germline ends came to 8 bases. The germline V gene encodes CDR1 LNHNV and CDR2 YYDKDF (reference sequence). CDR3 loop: CATSREGTDQETQYF. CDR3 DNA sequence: TGTGCCACCAGCAGAGAGGGCACGGACCAAGAGACCCAGTACTTC.

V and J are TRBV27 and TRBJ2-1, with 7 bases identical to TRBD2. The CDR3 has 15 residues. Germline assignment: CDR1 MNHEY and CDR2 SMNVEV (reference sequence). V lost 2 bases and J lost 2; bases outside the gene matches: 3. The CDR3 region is CASSLAGVAYNEQFF. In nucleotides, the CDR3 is TGTGCCAGCAGTTTAGCGGGGGTGGCCTACAATGAGCAGTTCTTC.

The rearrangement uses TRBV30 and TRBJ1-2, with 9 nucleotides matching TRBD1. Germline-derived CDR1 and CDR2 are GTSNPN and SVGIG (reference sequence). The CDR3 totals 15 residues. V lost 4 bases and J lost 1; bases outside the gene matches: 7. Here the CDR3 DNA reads TGTGCCTGGAACGCGGGACAGGGCGGTAACTATGGCTACACCTTC. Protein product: CAWNAGQGGNYGYTF. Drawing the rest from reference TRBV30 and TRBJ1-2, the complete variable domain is SQTIHQWPATLVQPVGSPLSLECTVEGTSNPNLYWYRQAAGRGLQLLFYSVGIGQISSEVPQNLSASRPQDRQFILSSKKLLLSDSGFYLCAWNAGQGGNYGYTFGSGTRLTVV.

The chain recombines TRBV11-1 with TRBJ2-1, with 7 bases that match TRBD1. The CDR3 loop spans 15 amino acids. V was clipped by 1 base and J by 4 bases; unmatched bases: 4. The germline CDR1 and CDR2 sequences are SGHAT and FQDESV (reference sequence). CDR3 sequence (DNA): TGTGCCAGCAGCTTAGACAGGGGCGATTACAATGAGCAGTTCTTC. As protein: CASSLDRGDYNEQFF.

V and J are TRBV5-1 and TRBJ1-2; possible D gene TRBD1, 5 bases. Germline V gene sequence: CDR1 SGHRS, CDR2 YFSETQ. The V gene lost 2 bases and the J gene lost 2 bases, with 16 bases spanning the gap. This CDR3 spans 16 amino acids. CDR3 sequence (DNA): TGCGCCAGCAGCTTACCCGGGACCGCCCCAAACTATGGCTACACCTTC. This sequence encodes CASSLPGTAPNYGYTF. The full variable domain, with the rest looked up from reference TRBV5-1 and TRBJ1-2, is KAGVTQTPRYLIKTRGQQVTLSCSPISGHRSVSWYQQTPGQGLQFLFEYFSETQRNKGNFPGRFSGRQFSNSRSEMNVSTLELGDSALYLCASSLPGTAPNYGYTFGSGTRLTVV.

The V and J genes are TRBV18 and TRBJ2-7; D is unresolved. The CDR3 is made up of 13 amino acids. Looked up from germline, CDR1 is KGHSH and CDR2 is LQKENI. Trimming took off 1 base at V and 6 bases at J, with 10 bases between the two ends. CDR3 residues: CASSPLEGFEQYF. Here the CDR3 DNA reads TGTGCCAGCTCACCACTTGAAGGGTTCGAGCAGTACTTC.

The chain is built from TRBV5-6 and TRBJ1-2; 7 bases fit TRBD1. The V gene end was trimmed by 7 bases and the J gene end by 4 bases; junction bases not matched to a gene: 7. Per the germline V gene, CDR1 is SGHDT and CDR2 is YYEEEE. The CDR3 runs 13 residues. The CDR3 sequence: CASGPTGSYGYTF. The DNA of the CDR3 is TGTGCCAGCGGACCGACAGGGAGCTATGGCTACACCTTC.

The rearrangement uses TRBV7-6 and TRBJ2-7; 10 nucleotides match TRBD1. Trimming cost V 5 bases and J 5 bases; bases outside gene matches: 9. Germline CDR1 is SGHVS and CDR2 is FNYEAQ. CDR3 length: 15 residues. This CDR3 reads CASSVSGTGAHEQYF. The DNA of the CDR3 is TGTGCCAGCAGCGTTTCCGGGACAGGGGCACACGAGCAGTACTTC.

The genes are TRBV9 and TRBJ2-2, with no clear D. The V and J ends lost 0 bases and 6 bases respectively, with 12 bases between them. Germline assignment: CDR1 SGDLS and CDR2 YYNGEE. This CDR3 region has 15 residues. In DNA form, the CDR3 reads TGTGCCAGCAGCGTAGGAATCGGTGACTCCGGGGAGCTGTTTTTT. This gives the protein CASSVGIGDSGELFF.

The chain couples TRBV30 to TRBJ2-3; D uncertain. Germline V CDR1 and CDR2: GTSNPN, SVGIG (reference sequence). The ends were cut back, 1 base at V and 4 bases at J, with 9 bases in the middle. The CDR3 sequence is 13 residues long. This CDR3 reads CAWSGRSADTQYF. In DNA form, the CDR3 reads TGTGCCTGGAGTGGGAGAAGCGCAGATACGCAGTATTTT.

For the CDR3, the DNA is TGTGCCAGCAGTCCCTTGTCAGGGTCAGGGGCCAACGTCCTGACTTTC. Its translation is CASSPLSGSGANVLTF. The gene calls are TRBV27 and TRBJ2-6; the D gene is possibly TRBD1 (5 bases). The CDR3 spans 16 residues. Germline V lookup: CDR1 MNHEY, CDR2 SMNVEV (reference sequence). V was trimmed by 5 bases and J by 4 bases, leaving 15 bases between them.